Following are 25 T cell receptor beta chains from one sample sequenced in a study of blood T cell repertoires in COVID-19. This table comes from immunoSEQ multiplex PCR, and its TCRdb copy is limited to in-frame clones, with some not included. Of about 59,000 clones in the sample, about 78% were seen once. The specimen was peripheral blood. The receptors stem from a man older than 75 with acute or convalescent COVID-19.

For the CDR3, the DNA is TGTGCCAGCAGACAGACAGGCTCACCCCTCCACTTT. Amino acid sequence: CASRQTGSPLHF. The rearrangement links TRBV5-8 to TRBJ1-6; D perhaps matches TRBD1 (6 bases). The CDR3 consists of 12 residues. Germline loops: CDR1 SGHTS, CDR2 YDEGEE. The ends were cut back, 5 bases at V and 10 bases at J, with 10 bases in the middle.

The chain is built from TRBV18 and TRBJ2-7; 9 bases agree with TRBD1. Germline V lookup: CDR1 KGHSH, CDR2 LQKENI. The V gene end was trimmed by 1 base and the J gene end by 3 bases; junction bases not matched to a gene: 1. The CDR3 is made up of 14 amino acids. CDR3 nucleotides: TGTGCCAGCTCACCACGACAGGGGGTCTACGAGCAGTACTTC. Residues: CASSPRQGVYEQYF. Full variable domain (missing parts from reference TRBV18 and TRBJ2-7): NAGVMQNPRHLVRRRGQEARLRCSPMKGHSHVYWYRQLPEEGLKFMVYLQKENIIDESGMPKERFSAEFPKEGPSILRIQQVVRGDSAAYFCASSPRQGVYEQYFGPGTRLTVT.

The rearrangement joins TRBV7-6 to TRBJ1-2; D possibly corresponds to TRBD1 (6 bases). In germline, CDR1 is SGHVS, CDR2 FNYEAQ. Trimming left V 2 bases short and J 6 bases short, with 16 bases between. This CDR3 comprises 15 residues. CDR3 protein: CASSLSGGKGDGYTF. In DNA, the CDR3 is TGTGCCAGCAGCTTAAGTGGCGGAAAGGGGGATGGCTACACCTTC.

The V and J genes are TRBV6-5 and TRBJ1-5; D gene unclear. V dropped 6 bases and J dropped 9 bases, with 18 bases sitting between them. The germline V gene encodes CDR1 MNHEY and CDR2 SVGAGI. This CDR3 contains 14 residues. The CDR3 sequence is CASRRLAGAGPQHF. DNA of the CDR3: TGTGCCAGCAGGCGATTAGCGGGCGCAGGGCCCCAGCATTTT.

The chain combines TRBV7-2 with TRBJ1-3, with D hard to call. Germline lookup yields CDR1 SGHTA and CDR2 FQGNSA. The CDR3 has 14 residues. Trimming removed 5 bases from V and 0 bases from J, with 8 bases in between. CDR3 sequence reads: CASSLQSSGNTIYF. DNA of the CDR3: TGTGCCAGCAGCCTACAGAGCTCTGGAAACACCATATATTTT.

The CDR3 DNA reads as TGTGCCAGTAGTTCCCAGGCCACTGAAGCTTTCTTT. This translates into CASSSQATEAFF. The gene calls are TRBV19 and TRBJ1-1; unclear D gene. From germline, CDR1 is LNHDA and CDR2 SQIVND (reference sequence). V lost 5 bases and J 4 bases, leaving 8 bases between the germline ends. The CDR3 consists of 12 residues.

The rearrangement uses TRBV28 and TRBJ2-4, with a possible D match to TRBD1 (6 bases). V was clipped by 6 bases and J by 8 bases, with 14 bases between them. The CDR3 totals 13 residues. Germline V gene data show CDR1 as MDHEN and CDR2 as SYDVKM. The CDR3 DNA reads TGTGCCAGCAGGAAACAGGGATCGGACATTCAGTACTTC. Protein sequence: CASRKQGSDIQYF.

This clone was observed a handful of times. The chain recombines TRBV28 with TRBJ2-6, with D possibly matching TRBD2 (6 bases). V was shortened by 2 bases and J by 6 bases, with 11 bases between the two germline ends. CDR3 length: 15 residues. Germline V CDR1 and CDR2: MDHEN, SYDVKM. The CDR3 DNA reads TGTGCCAGCAGTTTAGGAGGGGCTCAGGCCAACGTCCTGACTTTC. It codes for CASSLGGAQANVLTF.

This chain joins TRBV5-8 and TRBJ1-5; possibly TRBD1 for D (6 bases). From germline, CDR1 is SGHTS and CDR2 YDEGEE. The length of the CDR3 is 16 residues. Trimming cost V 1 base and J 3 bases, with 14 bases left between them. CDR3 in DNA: TGTGCCAGCAGCTTGTTCCGGACAGCGACCAATCAGCCCCAGCATTTT. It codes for CASSLFRTATNQPQHF.

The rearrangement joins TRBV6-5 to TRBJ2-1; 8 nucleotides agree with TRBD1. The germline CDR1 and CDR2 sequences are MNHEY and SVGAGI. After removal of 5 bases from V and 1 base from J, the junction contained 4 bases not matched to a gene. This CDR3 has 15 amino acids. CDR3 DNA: TGTGCCAGCAGTCGTACAGGGGGATCCTACAATGAGCAGTTCTTC. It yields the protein CASSRTGGSYNEQFF.

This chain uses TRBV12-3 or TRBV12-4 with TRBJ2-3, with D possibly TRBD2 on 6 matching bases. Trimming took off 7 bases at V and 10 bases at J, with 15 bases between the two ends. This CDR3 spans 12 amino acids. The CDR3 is CASTLLSGSQYF. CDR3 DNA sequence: TGTGCCAGCACCTTACTTAGCGGTTCGCAGTATTTT.

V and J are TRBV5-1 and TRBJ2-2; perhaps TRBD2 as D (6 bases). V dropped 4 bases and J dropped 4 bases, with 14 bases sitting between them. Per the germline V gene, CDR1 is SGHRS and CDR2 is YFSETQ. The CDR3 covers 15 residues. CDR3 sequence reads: CASSPREDGTGELFF. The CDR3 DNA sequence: TGCGCCAGCAGCCCGAGGGAGGATGGCACCGGGGAGCTGTTTTTT.

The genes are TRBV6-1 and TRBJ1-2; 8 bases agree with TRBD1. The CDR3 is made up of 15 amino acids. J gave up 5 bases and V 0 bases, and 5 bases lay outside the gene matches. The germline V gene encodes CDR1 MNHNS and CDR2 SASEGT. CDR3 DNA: TGTGCCAGCAGTGAAGCAGAGGACAGGGTTTATGGCTACACCTTC. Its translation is CASSEAEDRVYGYTF.

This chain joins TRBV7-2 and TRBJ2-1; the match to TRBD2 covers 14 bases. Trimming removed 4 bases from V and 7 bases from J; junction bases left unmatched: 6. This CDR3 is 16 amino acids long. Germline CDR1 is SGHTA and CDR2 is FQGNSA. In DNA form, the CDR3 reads TGTGCCAGCAGCTCCCGACTAGCGGGGGGGCGGAATGAGCAGTTCTTC. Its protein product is CASSSRLAGGRNEQFF.

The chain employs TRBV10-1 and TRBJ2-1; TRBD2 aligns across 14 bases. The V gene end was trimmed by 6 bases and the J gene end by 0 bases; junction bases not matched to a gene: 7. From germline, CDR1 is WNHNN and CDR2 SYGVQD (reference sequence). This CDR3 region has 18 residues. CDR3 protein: CASRAGTSGGSSYNEQFF. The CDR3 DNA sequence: TGCGCCAGCAGGGCCGGGACTAGCGGGGGCAGCTCCTACAATGAGCAGTTCTTC.

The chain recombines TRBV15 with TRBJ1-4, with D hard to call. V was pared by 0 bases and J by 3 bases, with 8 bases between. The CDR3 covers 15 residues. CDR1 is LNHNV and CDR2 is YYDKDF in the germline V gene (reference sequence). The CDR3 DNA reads TGTGCCACCAGCAGAGATACCCAGTCTAATGAAAAACTGTTTTTT. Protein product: CATSRDTQSNEKLFF.

This CDR3 is CASSSRQGNSPLHF. Here the CDR3 DNA reads TGTGCCAGTAGTAGCCGACAGGGAAATTCACCCCTCCACTTT. J is TRBJ1-6 and V is TRBV19, with 7 bases that match TRBD1. The CDR3 has 14 amino acids. Germline V gene lookup returns CDR1 LNHDA and CDR2 SQIVND (reference sequence). The V gene end was trimmed by 4 bases and the J gene end by 7 bases; junction bases not matched to a gene: 4. Filled out from reference TRBV19 and TRBJ1-6, the complete variable domain reads DGGITQSPKYLFRKEGQNVTLSCEQNLNHDAMYWYRQDPGQGLRLIYYSQIVNDFQKGDIAEGYSVSREKKESFPLTVTSAQKNPTAFYLCASSSRQGNSPLHFGNGTRLTVT.

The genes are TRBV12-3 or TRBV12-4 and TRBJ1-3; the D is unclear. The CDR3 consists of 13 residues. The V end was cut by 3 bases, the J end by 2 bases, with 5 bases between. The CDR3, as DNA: TGTGCCAGCAGTTTTAGCCCTGGAAACACCATATATTTT. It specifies CASSFSPGNTIYF.

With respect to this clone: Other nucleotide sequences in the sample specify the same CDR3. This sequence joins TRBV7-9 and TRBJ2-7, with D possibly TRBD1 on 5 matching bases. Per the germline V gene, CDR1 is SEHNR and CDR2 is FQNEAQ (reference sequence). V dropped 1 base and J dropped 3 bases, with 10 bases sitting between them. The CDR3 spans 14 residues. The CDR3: CASSLGGSLYEQYF. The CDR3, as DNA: TGTGCCAGCAGCTTAGGGGGCTCCCTCTACGAGCAGTACTTC.

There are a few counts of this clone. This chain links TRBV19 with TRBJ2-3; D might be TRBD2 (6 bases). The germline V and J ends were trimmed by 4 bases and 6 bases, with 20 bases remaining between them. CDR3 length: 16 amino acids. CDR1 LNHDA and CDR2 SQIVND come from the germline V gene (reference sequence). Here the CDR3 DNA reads TGTGCCAGTAGTACGGCGGCGGAGGGCCTCTCCGATACGCAGTATTTT. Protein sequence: CASSTAAEGLSDTQYF.

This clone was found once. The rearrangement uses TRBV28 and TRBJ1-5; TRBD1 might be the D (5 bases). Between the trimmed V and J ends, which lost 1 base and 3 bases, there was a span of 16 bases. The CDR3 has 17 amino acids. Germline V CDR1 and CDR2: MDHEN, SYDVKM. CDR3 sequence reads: CASSLLTGGEDNQPQHF. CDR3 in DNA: TGTGCCAGCAGTTTATTGACGGGGGGTGAGGACAATCAGCCCCAGCATTTT. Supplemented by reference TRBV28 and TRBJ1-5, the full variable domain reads DVKVTQSSRYLVKRTGEKVFLECVQDMDHENMFWYRQDPGLGLRLIYFSYDVKMKEKGDIPEGYSVSREKKERFSLILESASTNQTSMYLCASSLLTGGEDNQPQHFGDGTRLSIL.

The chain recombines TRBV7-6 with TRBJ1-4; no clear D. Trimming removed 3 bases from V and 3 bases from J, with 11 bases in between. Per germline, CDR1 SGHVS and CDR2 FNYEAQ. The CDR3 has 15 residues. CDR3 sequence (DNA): TGTGCCAGCAGCTTTTCGGCGGGCTCTAATGAAAAACTGTTTTTT. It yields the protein CASSFSAGSNEKLFF.

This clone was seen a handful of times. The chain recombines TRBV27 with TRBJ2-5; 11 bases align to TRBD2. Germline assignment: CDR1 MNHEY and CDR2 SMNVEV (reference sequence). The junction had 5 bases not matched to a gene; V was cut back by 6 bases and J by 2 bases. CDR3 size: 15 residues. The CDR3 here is CASRHLAGGQETQYF. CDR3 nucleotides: TGTGCCAGCAGACATCTAGCGGGGGGACAAGAGACCCAGTACTTC.

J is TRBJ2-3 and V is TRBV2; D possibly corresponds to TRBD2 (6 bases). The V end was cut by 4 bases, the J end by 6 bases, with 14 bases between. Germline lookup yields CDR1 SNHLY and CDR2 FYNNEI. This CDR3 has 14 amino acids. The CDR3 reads CASSVRDSEDTQYF. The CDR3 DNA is TGTGCCAGCAGTGTCCGGGACTCGGAGGATACGCAGTATTTT.

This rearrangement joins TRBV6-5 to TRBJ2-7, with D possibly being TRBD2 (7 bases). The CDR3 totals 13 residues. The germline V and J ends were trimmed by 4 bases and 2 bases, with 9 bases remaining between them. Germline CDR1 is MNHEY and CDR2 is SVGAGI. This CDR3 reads CASSLGGPYEQYF. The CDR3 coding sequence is TGTGCCAGCAGTTTGGGGGGGCCCTACGAGCAGTACTTC.